This TCR beta chain was identified during a study of Ad26.COV2.S vaccination and SARS-CoV-2 variants. On the study more broadly: The authors gave Ad26.COV2.S intramuscularly, either once or twice 56 days apart.

Whole-study findings and limits: Participants in the vaccine arm had higher spike-specific TCR breadth; placebo recipients had lower. An underestimation of total T cell responses may have resulted from the TCR breadth and depth analyses.

Method: immunoSEQ multiplex PCR; TCRdb's copy keeps in-frame clones and lacks some. The sample carries around 300,000 clones, about 88% recorded once. This clone showed up just a few times. Its antigen remains unidentified. The CDR3 extends over 16 amino acids. Per the germline V gene, CDR1 is SEHNR and CDR2 is FQNEAQ (reference sequence). V was trimmed by 4 bases and J by 6 bases, leaving 21 bases between them. Treatment here: roughly 20 received Ad26.COV2.S at low or high dose, single or two shots; about 5 received placebo; per-sample allocation not given. Sampling occurred on day 63 after the first vaccine or placebo injection. Cohort 1b enrolled adults aged 18-55 years in Boston.

The sequence came from a person aged 18-60 years who received the Ad26.COV2.S COVID-19 vaccine or a placebo. The starting material was peripheral blood, obtained in a trial of Ad26.COV2.S vaccine versus placebo. The chain joins TRBV7-9 to TRBJ1-2, with D tentatively TRBD1 (5 bases). This chain's CDR3 is CASSSQRDYPGDGYTF. For the CDR3, the DNA is TGTGCCAGCAGCTCACAAAGGGACTACCCGGGGGATGGCTACACCTTC. The variable domain in full, with the rest retrieved from reference TRBV7-9 and TRBJ1-2, is DTGVSQNPRHKITKRGQNVTFRCDPISEHNRLYWYRQTLGQGPEFLTYFQNEAQLEKSRLLSDRFSAERPKGSFSTLEIQRTEQGDSAMYLCASSSQRDYPGDGYTFGSGTRLTVV.